These 15 T cell receptor beta chains came from one sample sequenced in a study of cytomegalovirus exposure and HLA in healthy donors. Researchers ran the PCR with 60 Vbeta and 13 Jbeta primers. The assay was immunoSEQ multiplex PCR, and TCRdb's table has in-frame clones only and misses some. The table has 140,000 to 150,000 clones, roughly 9.7% seen once. The source material was PBMCs. Source of these receptors: a man between 50 and 59 years old in good health and CMV-seronegative.

This clone was detected a few times. The chain uses TRBV27 and TRBJ2-1; 16 bases map to TRBD2. Germline CDR1 MNHEY, CDR2 SMNVEV (reference sequence). Trimming at V came to 4 bases and at J to 4 bases, leaving 4 bases not matched to a gene. The CDR3 loop spans 17 amino acids. In DNA, the CDR3 is TGTGCCAGCAGTTCTCCGGGACTAGCGGGGGGGTACAATGAGCAGTTCTTC. It translates to CASSSPGLAGGYNEQFF.

This chain joins TRBV19 and TRBJ1-2; 7 nucleotides line up with TRBD1. CDR1 is LNHDA, CDR2 SQIVND, per germline (reference sequence). The CDR3 consists of 14 residues. The trim removed 6 bases at V and 3 bases at J, leaving 7 bases unmatched. The DNA for the CDR3 is TGTGCCAGTAGCAGACAGGGACCAGACTATGGCTACACCTTC. This sequence encodes CASSRQGPDYGYTF.

This clone was counted between two and nine times. The V gene is TRBV7-9, the J gene TRBJ1-2; 9 bases are a match to TRBD1. J was trimmed by 6 bases and V by 4 bases; bases with no gene match: 15. Germline CDR1 SEHNR, CDR2 FQNEAQ (reference sequence). CDR3 length: 17 amino acids. This CDR3 is CASSYSGTGPPLDGYTF. The CDR3, as DNA: TGTGCCAGCAGCTATTCCGGGACAGGGCCTCCCCTGGATGGCTACACCTTC.

This clone occurred a few times. The chain has TRBV11-2 and TRBJ1-1; TRBD1 agrees at 8 bases. The CDR3 contains 15 residues. V lost 2 bases to trimming and J lost 4 bases; unmatched junction nucleotides: 6. CDR1 SGHAT and CDR2 FQNNGV come from the germline V gene. CDR3: CASSLPGGVGTEAFF. The CDR3, as DNA: TGTGCCAGCAGCTTACCAGGGGGCGTCGGCACTGAAGCTTTCTTT.

The chain uses TRBV6-4 and TRBJ2-1; the match to TRBD1 covers 10 bases. The ends lost 0 bases at V and 5 bases at J; junction bases unmatched: 4. There are 16 residues in the CDR3. Per germline, CDR1 MRHNA and CDR2 SNTAGT. The CDR3, as DNA: TGTGCCAGCAGTGACTCCGCCGGGACAGGGGACAATGAGCAGTTCTTC. As protein: CASSDSAGTGDNEQFF.

J is TRBJ2-1 and V is TRBV4-1, with 16 nucleotides matching TRBD2. The trim removed 0 bases at V and 5 bases at J, leaving 4 bases unmatched. The length of the CDR3 is 18 residues. Germline V CDR1 and CDR2: MGHRA, YSYEKL. The CDR3 sequence: CASSQDGGLAGGNNEQFF. For the CDR3, the DNA is TGCGCCAGCAGCCAAGATGGGGGACTAGCGGGGGGGAACAATGAGCAGTTCTTC.

In the case of this clone: Other DNA sequences within the sample encode an identical CDR3. V gene TRBV9 combines with J gene TRBJ1-1; tentative D call: TRBD1 (6 bases). Germline V gives CDR1 SGDLS, CDR2 YYNGEE. There are 14 residues in the CDR3. The V end lost 0 bases, the J end lost 4 bases, and 10 bases lay between the germline ends. The CDR3 sequence: CASSVGGGPTEAFF. Here the CDR3 DNA reads TGTGCCAGCAGCGTAGGTGGGGGCCCCACTGAAGCTTTCTTT.

This chain uses TRBV5-4 with TRBJ2-7; TRBD1 aligns across 7 bases. This CDR3 is 16 amino acids long. Germline assignment: CDR1 SGHNT and CDR2 YYREEE (reference sequence). Trimming removed 4 bases from V and 0 bases from J; junction bases left unmatched: 10. CDR3 sequence: CASSNEQGPASYEQYF. The CDR3 nucleotides read TGTGCCAGCAGCAACGAACAGGGGCCGGCCTCCTACGAGCAGTACTTC.

This clone showed up just a few times. The chain has TRBV2 and TRBJ1-3; no clear D gene. Looked up from germline, CDR1 is SNHLY and CDR2 is FYNNEI. Trimming pared 8 bases from V and 4 bases from J, leaving 18 bases between. The CDR3 runs 15 residues. The CDR3 bases are TGTGCCAGCGGATTACGTGGGCTGGTAGGAAACACCATATATTTT. Its protein product is CASGLRGLVGNTIYF.

The chain combines TRBV9 with TRBJ2-7; 11 nucleotides agree with TRBD2. J gave up 3 bases and V 6 bases, and 5 bases lay outside the gene matches. Germline CDR1 is SGDLS and CDR2 is YYNGEE. This CDR3 is 14 amino acids long. CDR3 protein: CASNPGTSGYEQYF. The CDR3, as DNA: TGTGCCAGCAACCCCGGGACTAGCGGCTACGAGCAGTACTTC.

This clone was seen a few times. The V and J genes are TRBV5-1 and TRBJ1-1; perhaps TRBD1 as D (6 bases). V was clipped by 2 bases and J by 4 bases, with 9 bases between them. Germline loops: CDR1 SGHRS, CDR2 YFSETQ. This CDR3 has 13 amino acids. The CDR3 DNA sequence: TGCGCCAGCAGCTTAGGGGGGGGCACTGAAGCTTTCTTT. Its translation: CASSLGGGTEAFF.

On this clone itself: One end of the junction varies from germline; a read error may be responsible. The V call is TRBV5-1, the J call TRBJ1-5; D gene uncertain. CDR3 length: 16 amino acids. CDR1 is SGHRS and CDR2 is YFSETQ in the germline V gene. CDR3 nucleotide sequence: TGCGCCAGCAGTGATTCCCCGGGAGGAAGCAATCGGCCCCAGCATTTT. Translated, it gives CASSDSPGGSNRPQHF.

This rearrangement joins TRBV18 to TRBJ1-2; 9 bases match TRBD1. Germline CDR1 is KGHSH and CDR2 is LQKENI. The CDR3 is 13 residues long. V dropped 5 bases and J dropped 8; count of bases not matched to a gene: 6. The CDR3 DNA reads as TGTGCCAGCTCAACCGGGACAGGGAGAGGCTACACCTTC. It encodes CASSTGTGRGYTF.

Details on this clone: One junction end disagrees with the germline gene, perhaps due to a read error. The chain combines TRBV5-1 with TRBJ2-7; 11 positions agree with TRBD2. CDR1 and CDR2 (germline): SGHRS, YFSETQ. The CDR3 loop spans 14 amino acids. The CDR3 protein is CASRLGTTSGMKHF. The CDR3 DNA reads as TGCGCCAGCAGATTGGGAACGACTAGCGGGATGAAACACTTC. The variable domain in full, with the rest retrieved from reference TRBV5-1 and TRBJ2-7, is KAGVTQTPRYLIKTRGQQVTLSCSPISGHRSVSWYQQTPGQGLQFLFEYFSETQRNKGNFPGRFSGRQFSNSRSEMNVSTLELGDSALYLCASRLGTTSGMKHFGPGTRLTVT.

This chain connects TRBV27 to TRBJ2-5, with a tentative D call TRBD2 (7 bases). The V and J ends lost 2 bases and 3 bases respectively, with 10 bases between them. Germline-derived CDR1 and CDR2 are MNHEY and SMNVEV (reference sequence). This CDR3 region has 14 residues. The CDR3 protein is CASSLAGAKETQYF. The CDR3 nucleotides are TGTGCCAGCAGTTTAGCGGGGGCTAAAGAGACCCAGTACTTC.